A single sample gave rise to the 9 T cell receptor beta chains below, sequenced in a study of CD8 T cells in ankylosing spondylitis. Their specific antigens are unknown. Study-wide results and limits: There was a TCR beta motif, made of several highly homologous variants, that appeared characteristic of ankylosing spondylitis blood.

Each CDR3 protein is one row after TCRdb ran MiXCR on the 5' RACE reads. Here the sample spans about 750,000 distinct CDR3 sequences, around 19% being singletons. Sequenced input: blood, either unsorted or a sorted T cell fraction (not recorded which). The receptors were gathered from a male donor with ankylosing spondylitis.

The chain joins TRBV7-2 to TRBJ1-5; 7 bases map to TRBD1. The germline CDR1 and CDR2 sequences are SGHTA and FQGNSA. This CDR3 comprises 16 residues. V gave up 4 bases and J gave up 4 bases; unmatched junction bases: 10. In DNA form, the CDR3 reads TGTGCCAGCAGCTCACTGGGGACAGTCCCGAATCAGCCCCAGCATTTT. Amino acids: CASSSLGTVPNQPQHF.

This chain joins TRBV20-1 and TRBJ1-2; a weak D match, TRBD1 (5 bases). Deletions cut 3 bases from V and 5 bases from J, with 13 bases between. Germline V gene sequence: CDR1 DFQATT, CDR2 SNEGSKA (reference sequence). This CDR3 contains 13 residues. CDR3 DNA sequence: TGCAGTGCTAGTGAGAACAGGTTGTATGGCTACACCTTC. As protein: CSASENRLYGYTF.

CDR3 sequence: CASSPRTGRGTGELFF. The CDR3 region has the DNA TGTGCCAGCAGCCCGAGGACAGGCCGCGGCACCGGGGAGCTGTTTTTT. This chain connects TRBV7-6 to TRBJ2-2; 7 bases fit TRBD1. CDR3 length: 16 residues. Germline V gives CDR1 SGHVS, CDR2 FNYEAQ. Trimming took 5 bases from V and 4 from J; bases not matched to a gene: 10.

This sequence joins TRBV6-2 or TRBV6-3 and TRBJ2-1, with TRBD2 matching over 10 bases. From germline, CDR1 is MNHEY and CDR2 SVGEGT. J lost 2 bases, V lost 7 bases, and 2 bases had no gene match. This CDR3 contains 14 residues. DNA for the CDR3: TGTGCCAGCACCGGGACTAGCGCCTACAATGAGCAGTTCTTC. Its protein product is CASTGTSAYNEQFF.

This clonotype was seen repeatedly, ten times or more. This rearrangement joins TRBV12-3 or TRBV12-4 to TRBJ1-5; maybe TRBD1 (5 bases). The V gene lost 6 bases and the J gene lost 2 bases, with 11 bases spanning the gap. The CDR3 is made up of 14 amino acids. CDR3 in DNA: TGTGCCAGCAGCGGGGGGGTAGGCAATCAGCCCCAGCATTTT. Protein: CASSGGVGNQPQHF.

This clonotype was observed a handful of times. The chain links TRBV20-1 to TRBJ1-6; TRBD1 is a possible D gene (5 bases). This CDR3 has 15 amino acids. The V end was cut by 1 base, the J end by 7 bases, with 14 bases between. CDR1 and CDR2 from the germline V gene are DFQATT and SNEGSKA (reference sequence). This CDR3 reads CSARGGNRGNSPLHF. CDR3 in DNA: TGCAGTGCTAGAGGGGGGAACAGAGGAAATTCACCCCTCCACTTT.

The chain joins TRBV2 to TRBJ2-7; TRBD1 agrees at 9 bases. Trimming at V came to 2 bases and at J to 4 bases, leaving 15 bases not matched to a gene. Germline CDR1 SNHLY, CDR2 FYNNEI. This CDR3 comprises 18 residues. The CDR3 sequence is CASSEYSPKGQGIYEQYF. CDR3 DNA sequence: TGTGCCAGCAGTGAATACAGTCCGAAGGGACAGGGAATTTACGAGCAGTACTTC.

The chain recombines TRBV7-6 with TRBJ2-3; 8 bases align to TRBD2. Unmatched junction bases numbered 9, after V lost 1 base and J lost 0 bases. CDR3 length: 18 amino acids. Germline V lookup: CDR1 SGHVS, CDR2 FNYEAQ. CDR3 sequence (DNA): TGTGCCAGCAGCTTAGGAGAGCGGGGGTTTTATAGCACAGATACGCAGTATTTT. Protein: CASSLGERGFYSTDTQYF.

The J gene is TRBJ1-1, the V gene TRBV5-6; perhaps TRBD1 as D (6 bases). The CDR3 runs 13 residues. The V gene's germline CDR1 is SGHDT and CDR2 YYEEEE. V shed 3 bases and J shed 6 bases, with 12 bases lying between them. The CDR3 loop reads CASSWTGGAEAFF. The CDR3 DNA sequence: TGTGCCAGCAGCTGGACCGGGGGCGCTGAAGCTTTCTTT. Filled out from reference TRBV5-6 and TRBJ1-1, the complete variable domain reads DAGVTQSPTHLIKTRGQQVTLRCSPKSGHDTVSWYQQALGQGPQFIFQYYEEEERQRGNFPDRFSGHQFPNYSSELNVNALLLGDSALYLCASSWTGGAEAFFGQGTRLTVV.